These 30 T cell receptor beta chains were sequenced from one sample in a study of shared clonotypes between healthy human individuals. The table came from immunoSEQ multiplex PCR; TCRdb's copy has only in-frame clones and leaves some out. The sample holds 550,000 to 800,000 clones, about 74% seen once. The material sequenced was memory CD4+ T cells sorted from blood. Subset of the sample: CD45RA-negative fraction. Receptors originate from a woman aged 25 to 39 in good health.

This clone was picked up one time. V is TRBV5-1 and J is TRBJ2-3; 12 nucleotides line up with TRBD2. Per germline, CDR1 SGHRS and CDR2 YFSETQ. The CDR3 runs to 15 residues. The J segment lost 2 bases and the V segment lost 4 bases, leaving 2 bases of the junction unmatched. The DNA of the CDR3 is TGCGCCAGCAGCCGGACTAGCGGGAACACAGATACGCAGTATTTT. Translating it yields CASSRTSGNTDTQYF.

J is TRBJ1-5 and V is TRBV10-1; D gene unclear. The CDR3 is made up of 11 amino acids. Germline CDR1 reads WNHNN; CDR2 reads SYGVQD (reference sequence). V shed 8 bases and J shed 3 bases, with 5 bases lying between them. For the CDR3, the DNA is TGCGCCAGCGGGTTCAATCAGCCCCAGCATTTT. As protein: CASGFNQPQHF.

The CDR3 coding sequence is TGCGCCAGCAGCTTCCTAGGGTTCCAAGAGACCCAGTACTTC. Encoded protein: CASSFLGFQETQYF. V usage is TRBV5-1 and J usage is TRBJ2-5; D remains unclear. This CDR3 region has 14 residues. In germline, CDR1 is SGHRS, CDR2 YFSETQ. Trimming took off 2 bases at V and 1 base at J, with 9 bases between the two ends.

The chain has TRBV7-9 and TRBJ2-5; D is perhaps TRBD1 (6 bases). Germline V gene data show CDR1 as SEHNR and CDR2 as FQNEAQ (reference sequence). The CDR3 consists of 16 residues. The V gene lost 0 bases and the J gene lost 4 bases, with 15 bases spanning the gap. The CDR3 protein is CASSLAVSGVGETQYF. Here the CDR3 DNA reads TGTGCCAGCAGCTTAGCGGTATCAGGGGTCGGAGAGACCCAGTACTTC.

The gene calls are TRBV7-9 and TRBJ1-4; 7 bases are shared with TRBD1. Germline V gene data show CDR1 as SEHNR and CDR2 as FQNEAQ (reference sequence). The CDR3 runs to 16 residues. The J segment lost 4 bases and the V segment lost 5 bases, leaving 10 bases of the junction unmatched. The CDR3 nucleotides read TGTGCCAGCAGCGGAGGACCGGGACAGCTTAATGAAAAACTGTTTTTT. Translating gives CASSGGPGQLNEKLFF.

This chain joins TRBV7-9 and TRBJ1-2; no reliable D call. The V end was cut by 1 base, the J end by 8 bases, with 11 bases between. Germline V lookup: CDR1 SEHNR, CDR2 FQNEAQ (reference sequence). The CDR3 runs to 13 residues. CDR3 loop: CASSLDVRGGYTF. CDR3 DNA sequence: TGTGCCAGCAGCTTAGATGTCAGAGGCGGCTACACCTTC.

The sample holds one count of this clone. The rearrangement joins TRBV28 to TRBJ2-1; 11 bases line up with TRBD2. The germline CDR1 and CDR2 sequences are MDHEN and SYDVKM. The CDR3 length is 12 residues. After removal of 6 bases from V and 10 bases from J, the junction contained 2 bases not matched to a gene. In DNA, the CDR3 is TGTGCCAGCAGCCGGACTAGCGGGGAGCAGTTCTTC. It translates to CASSRTSGEQFF.

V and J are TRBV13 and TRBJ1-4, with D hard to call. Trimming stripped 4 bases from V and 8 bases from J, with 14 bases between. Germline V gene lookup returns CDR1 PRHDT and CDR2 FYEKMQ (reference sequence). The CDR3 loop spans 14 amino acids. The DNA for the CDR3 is TGTGCCAGCAGCTCGGCGGGGATGGGAGAAAAACTGTTTTTT. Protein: CASSSAGMGEKLFF.

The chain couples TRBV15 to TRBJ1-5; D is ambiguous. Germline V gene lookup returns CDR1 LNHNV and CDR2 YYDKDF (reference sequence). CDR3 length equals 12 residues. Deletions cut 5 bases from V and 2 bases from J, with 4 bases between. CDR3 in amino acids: CATSRGNQPQHF. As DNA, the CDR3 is TGTGCCACCAGCCGAGGCAATCAGCCCCAGCATTTT.

The CDR3 DNA sequence: TGTGCCAGCAGTGACCTTCAGGGGGCTATAAGAGATACGCAGTATTTT. Protein: CASSDLQGAIRDTQYF. J is TRBJ2-3 and V is TRBV2; TRBD1 matches 8 bases. The CDR3 contains 16 residues. Germline trimming cut 3 bases from V and 5 bases from J; bases unmatched to any gene: 10. CDR1 and CDR2 (germline): SNHLY, FYNNEI.

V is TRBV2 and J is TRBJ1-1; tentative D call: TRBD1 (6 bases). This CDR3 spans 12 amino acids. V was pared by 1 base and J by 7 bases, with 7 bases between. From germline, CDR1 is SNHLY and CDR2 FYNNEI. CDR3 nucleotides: TGTGCCAGCAGTGAAGAGGGGGGTGAAGCTTTCTTT. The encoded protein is CASSEEGGEAFF.

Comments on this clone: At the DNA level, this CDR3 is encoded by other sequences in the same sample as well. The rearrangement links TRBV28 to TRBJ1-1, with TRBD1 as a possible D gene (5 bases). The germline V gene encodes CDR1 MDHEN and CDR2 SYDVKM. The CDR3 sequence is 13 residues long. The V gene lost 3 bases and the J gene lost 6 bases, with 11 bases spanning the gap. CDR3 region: CASSFGGGPEAFF. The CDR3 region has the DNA TGTGCCAGCAGTTTCGGTGGGGGACCTGAAGCTTTCTTT.

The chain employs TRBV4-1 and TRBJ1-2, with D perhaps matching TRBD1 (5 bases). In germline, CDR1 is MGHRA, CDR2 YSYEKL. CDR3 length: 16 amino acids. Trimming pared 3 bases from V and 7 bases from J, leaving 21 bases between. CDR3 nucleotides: TGCGCCAGCAGCCAGGAACCGGGACCGCTGTCGGCTGGCTACACCTTC. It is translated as CASSQEPGPLSAGYTF.

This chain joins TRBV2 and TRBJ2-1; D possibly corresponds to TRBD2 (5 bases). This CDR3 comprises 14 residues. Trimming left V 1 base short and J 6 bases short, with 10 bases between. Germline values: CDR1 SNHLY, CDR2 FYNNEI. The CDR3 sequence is CASSEGGGPNEQFF. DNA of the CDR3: TGTGCCAGCAGTGAAGGTGGAGGTCCCAATGAGCAGTTCTTC. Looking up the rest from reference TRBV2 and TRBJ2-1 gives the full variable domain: EPEVTQTPSHQVTQMGQEVILRCVPISNHLYFYWYRQILGQKVEFLVSFYNNEISEKSEIFDDQFSVERPDGSNFTLKIRSTKLEDSAMYFCASSEGGGPNEQFFGPGTRLTVL.

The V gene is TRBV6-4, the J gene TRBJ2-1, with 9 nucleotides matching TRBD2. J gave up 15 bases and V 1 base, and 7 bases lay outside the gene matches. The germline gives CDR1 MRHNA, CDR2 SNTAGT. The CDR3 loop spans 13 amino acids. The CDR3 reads CASSDLSGTSLFF. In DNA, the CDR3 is TGTGCCAGCAGTGACTTATCCGGGACTAGCTTGTTCTTC.

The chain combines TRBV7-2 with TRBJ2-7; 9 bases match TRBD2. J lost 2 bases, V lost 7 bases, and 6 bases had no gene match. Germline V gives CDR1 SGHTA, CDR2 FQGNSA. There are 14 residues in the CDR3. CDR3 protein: CASTRTSDTYEQYF. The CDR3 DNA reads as TGTGCCAGCACCCGGACTAGCGACACCTACGAGCAGTACTTC.

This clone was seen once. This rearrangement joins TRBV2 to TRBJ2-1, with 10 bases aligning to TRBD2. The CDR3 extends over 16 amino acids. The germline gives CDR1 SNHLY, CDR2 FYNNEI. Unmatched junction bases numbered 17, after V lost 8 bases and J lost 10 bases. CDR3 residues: CASRLGLAGVRSEQFF. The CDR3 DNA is TGTGCCAGCCGACTTGGCCTAGCGGGAGTACGGTCCGAGCAGTTCTTC.

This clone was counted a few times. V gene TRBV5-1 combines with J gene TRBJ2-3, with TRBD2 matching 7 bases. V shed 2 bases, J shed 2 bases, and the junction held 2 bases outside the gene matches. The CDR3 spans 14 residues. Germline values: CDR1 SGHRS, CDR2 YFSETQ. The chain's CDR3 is CASSFGDYTDTQYF. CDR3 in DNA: TGCGCCAGCAGCTTTGGGGACTACACAGATACGCAGTATTTT.

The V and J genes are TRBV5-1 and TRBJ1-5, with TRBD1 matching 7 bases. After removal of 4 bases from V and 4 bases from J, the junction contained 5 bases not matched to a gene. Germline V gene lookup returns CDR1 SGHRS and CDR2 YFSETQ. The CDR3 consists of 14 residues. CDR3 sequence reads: CASSQGGENQPQHF. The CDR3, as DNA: TGCGCCAGCAGCCAGGGGGGAGAGAATCAGCCCCAGCATTTT.

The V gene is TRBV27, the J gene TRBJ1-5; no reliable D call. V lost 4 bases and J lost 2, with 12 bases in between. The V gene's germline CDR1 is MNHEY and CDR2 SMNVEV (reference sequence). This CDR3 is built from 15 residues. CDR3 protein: CASSSEGLGNQPQHF. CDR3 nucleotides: TGTGCCAGCAGTTCAGAGGGCTTGGGCAATCAGCCCCAGCATTTT.

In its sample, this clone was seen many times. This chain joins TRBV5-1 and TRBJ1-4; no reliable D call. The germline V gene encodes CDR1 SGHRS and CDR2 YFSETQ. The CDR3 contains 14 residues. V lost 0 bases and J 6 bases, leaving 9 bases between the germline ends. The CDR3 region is CASSLEAGDEKLFF. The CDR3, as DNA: TGCGCCAGCAGCTTGGAGGCAGGAGATGAAAAACTGTTTTTT.

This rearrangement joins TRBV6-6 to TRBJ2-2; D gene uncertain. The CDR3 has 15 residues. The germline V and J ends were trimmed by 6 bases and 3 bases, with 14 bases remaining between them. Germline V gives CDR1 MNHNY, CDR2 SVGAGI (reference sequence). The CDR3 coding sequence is TGTGCCAGCAGCCTGGGAAGAGGATACACCGGGGAGCTGTTTTTT. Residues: CASSLGRGYTGELFF.

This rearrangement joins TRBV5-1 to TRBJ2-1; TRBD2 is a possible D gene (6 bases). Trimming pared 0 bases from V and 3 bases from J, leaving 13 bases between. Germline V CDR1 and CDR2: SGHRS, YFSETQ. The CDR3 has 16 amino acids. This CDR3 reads CASSLVSQGGYNEQFF. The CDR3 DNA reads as TGCGCCAGCAGCTTGGTTTCCCAGGGAGGCTACAATGAGCAGTTCTTC.

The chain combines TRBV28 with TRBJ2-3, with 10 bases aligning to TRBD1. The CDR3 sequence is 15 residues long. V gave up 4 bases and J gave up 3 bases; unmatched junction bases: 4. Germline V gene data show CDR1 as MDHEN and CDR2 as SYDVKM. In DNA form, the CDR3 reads TGTGCCAGCAGTTCCCCGGGACAGGGGACAGATACGCAGTATTTT. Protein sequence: CASSSPGQGTDTQYF.

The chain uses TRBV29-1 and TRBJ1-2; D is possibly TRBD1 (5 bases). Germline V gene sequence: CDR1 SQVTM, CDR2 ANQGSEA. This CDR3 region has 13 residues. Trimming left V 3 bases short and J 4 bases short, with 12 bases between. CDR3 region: CSVDGQTGYGYTF. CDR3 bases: TGCAGCGTTGACGGACAAACGGGCTATGGCTACACCTTC.

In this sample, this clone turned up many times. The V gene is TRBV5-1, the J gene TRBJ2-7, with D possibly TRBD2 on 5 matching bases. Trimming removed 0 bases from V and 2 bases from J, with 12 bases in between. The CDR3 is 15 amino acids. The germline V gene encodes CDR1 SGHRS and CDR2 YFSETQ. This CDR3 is CASSLVLGEAYEQYF. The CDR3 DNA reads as TGCGCCAGCAGCTTGGTTTTGGGAGAAGCCTACGAGCAGTACTTC.

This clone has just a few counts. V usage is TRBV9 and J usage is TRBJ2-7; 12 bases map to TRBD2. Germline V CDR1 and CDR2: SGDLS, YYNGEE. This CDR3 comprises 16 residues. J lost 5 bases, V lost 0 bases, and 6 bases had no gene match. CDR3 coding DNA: TGTGCCAGCAGCGTAGACGGACTAGCGGGAATACACGAGCAGTACTTC. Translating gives CASSVDGLAGIHEQYF.

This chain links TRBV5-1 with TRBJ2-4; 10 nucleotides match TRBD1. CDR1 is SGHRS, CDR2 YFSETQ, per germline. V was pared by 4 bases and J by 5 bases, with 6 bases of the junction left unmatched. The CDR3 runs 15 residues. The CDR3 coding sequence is TGCGCCAGCAGCCCGGGACAGGGGATGCAAAACATTCAGTACTTC. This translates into CASSPGQGMQNIQYF.

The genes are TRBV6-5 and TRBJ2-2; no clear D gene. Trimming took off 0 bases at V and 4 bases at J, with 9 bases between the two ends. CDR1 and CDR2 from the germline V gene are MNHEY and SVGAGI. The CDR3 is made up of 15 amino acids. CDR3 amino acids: CASSYSAGVTGELFF. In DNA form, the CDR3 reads TGTGCCAGCAGTTACTCGGCCGGAGTCACCGGGGAGCTGTTTTTT.

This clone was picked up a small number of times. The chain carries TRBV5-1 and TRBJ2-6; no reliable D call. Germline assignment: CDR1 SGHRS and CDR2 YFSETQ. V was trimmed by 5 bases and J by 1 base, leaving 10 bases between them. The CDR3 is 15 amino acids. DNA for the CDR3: TGCGCCAGCAGACTTGACAAATCTGGGGCCAACGTCCTGACTTTC. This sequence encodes CASRLDKSGANVLTF.